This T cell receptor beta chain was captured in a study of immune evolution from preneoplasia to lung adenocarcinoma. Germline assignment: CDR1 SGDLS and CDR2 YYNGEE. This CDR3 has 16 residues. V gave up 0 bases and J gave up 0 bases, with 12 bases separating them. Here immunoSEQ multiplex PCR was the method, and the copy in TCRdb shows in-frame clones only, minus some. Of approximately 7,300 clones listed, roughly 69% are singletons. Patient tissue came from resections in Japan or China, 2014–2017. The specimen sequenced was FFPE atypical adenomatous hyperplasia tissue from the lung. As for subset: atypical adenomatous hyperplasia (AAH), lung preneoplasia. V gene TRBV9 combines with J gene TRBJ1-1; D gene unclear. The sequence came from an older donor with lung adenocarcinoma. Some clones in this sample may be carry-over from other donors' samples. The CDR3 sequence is CASSVDAARMNTEAFF. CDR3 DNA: TGTGCCAGCAGCGTAGATGCGGCCCGGATGAACACTGAAGCTTTCTTT. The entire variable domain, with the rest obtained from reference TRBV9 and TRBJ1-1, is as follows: DSGVTQTPKHLITATGQRVTLRCSPRSGDLSVYWYQQSLDQGLQFLIQYYNGEERAKGNILERFSAQQFPDLHSELNLSSLELGDSALYFCASSVDAARMNTEAFFGQGTRLTVV.